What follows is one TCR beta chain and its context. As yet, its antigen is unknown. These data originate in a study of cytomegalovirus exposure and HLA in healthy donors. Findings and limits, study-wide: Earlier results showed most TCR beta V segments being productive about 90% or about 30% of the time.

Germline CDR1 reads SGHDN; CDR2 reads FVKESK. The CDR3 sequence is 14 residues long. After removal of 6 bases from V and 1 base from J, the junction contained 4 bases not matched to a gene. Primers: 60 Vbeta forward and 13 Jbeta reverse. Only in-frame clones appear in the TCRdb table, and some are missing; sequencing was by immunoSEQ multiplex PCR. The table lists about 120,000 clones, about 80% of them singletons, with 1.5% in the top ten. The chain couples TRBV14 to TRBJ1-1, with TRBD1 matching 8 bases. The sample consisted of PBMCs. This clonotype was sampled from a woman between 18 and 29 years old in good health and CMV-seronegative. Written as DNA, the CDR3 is TGTGCCAGCAGGTACAGGGGGAAGAACACTGAAGCTTTCTTT. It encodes CASRYRGKNTEAFF.